The following is a TCR beta chain sequence with its context. Its antigen remains unidentified. No much larger clonotype is one base removed from it; base qualities were not supplied. Interpreted using the paper, the time point label stands for: about 28 days (+/-7) after the second vaccine dose. Because spike-specific TCR depth and breadth did not differ between the two schedules, AZD1222 recipients who got a second dose at roughly 4 weeks were pooled with those who got a second dose at roughly 12 weeks. Samples from vaccinated people were obtained from the UK trials COV001 and COV002, which included a single-blind randomized controlled phase 2/3 trial of AZD1222 (ChAdOx1 nCoV-19) in healthy adults. For TCRbeta chain sequencing, PBMC samples from trial participants were taken at day 0 and at day 28 after the second dose. The CDR3 regions of human TCRbeta chains were analyzed by immunosequencing. In the source study's methods: TCRs in the repertoires were matched against a reference library of SARS-CoV-2-specific TCRs that had been generated with the MIRA antigen-specificity platform. Breadth was defined as the fraction of unique TCRs that were SARS-CoV-2-associated. Depth was defined as the fraction of total T cells that were SARS-CoV-2-associated. Using the MIRA data, each spike-specific TCR was assigned both to the spike region to which the TCR was reactive and to a CD4 or CD8 class. Log10-transformed breadth and depth values were compared by one-way ANOVA with Sidak's multiple comparisons tests. In its TCRdb copy, this immuneACCESS table keeps in-frame sequences only and misses some clones. Where compared with another copy, unresolved V genes explain less than half of these, and the others have no known cause. D and trimming come from the DNA, and the V and J calls and clone size come from that table. This sample has roughly 110,000 clones in its table, and 90% of those were observed once. The ten largest make up 6.5% to 10% of the sample.

V and J are truncated by 3 bases and 1 base respectively, leaving an intervening sequence of 6 bases. CDR1 and CDR2 (MDHEN, SYDVKM) derive from the germline V gene. The CDR3 contains 13 residues, cysteine and phenylalanine counted. Only the CDR3 region is kept as DNA, spanning 39 bases read in frame from base 1. The data are from a study of T cell responses to AZD1222 COVID-19 vaccine (dated by TCRdb to 2020 to 2022). Notes on the research overall: A total of 230 to 250 trial participants underwent TCR sequencing, of whom approximately 200 had received two doses of AZD1222 and 26 had received two doses of the MenACWY control vaccine. Enrollment into the trials was organized by age into subgroups of 18-55, 56-69 and 70-plus years, and those subgroups contained approximately 160, 26 and 62 TCR-sequenced participants, respectively. The research as a whole found: The 56-69-year group was small, and its depth increase did not reach significance, likely because of low power. Participants were mostly white British and included more females than males, and it was suggested by the authors that clonal diversity may have been underestimated. Because no day 14 peak-response samples were available, the repertoires could be characterized only after the peak T cell response. The whole spike protein was spanned by vaccine-associated CD4 TCRs, and dominant responses were seen in regions 160-218 and 743-854. Conclusions about previously exposed vaccinees were limited because only 5 or 6 AZD1222 recipients were SARS-CoV-2 seropositive at baseline. After two AZD1222 doses, spike-specific TCR breadth and depth were significantly higher than at day 0 and than in MenACWY recipients. Reportedly, close to half of the unique spike-specific TCRs recognized epitopes lying outside the regions that are mutated in the B.1.351 and B.1.1.7 variants.

The sequence came from an adult who received the AZD1222 COVID-19 vaccine. Material: peripheral blood, obtained 28 days after the second AZD1222 dose. The rearranged segments are TRBV28 and TRBJ1-1; the D segment cannot be called with confidence. The bases are TGTGCCAGCAGTTTTCGCTCGAACACTGAAGCTTTCTTT. This translates into CASSFRSNTEAFF.